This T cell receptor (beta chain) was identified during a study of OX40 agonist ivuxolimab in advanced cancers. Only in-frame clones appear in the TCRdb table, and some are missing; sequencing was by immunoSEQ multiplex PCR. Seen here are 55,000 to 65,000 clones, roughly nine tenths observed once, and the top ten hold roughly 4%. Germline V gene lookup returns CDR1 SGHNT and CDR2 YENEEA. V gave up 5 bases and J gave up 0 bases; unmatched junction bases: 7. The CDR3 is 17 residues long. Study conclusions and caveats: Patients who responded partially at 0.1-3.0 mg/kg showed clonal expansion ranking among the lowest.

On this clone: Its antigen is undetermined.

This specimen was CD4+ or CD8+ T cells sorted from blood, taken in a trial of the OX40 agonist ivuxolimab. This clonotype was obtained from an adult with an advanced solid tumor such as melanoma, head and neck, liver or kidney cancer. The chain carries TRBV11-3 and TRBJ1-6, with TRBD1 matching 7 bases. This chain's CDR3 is CASSDRGQSSYNSPLHF. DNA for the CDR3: TGTGCCAGCAGCGACCGGGGACAGAGCTCCTATAATTCACCCCTCCACTTT.